This TCR beta chain was sequenced in a study of cytomegalovirus exposure and HLA in healthy donors. Study-wide findings and caveats: Looking again later, the authors saw that most CMV-associated TCR beta chains seemed HLA-restricted.

Healthy bone marrow donors supplied every sample. This PCR relied on a set of 60 Vbeta primers and 13 Jbeta primers. The assay was immunoSEQ multiplex PCR, and TCRdb's table has in-frame clones only and misses some. The sample shows roughly 98,000 clones, roughly 79% of them seen only once. The CDR3 extends over 16 amino acids. V lost 3 bases and J lost 6, with 18 bases in between. Germline CDR1 ENHRY, CDR2 SYGVKD. Comments on this clone: Its target is unknown.

The sequence derives from a female donor in good health and CMV-seropositive. The chain joins TRBV10-3 to TRBJ2-1, with D possibly matching TRBD1 (5 bases). Sequenced sample: PBMCs. CDR3 DNA sequence: TGTGCCATCAGTGACCCGACAGTCCCACTTTCCAATGAGCAGTTCTTC. Protein product: CAISDPTVPLSNEQFF.